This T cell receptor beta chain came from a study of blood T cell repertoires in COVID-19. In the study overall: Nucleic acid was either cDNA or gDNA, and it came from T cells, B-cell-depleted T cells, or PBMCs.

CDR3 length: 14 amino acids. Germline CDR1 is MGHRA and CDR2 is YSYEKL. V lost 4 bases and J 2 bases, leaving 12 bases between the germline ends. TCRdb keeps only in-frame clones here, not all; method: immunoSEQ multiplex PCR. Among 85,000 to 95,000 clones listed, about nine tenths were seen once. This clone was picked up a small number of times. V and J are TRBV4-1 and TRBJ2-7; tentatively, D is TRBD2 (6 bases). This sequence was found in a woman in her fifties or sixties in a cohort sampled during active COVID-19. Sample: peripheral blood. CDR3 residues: CASSLEGQAYEQYF. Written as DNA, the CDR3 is TGCGCCAGCAGCCTGGAGGGCCAAGCCTACGAGCAGTACTTC.